Shown below are 24 T cell receptor beta chains from a single sample sequenced in a study of neoadjuvant nivolumab and ipilimumab in lung cancer. The protocol was immunoSEQ multiplex PCR, while the TCRdb copy is restricted to in-frame clones and leaves out a portion. The profile covers tens of thousands of clones, with about 89% appearing a single time and 3% to 4% taken by the ten largest. This material consisted of blood, taken before neoadjuvant nivolumab, alone or with ipilimumab. These receptors were collected from an adult with non-small cell lung cancer. Some clones in this sample may be carry-over from other donors' samples.

This chain joins TRBV6-1 and TRBJ2-7; TRBD2 is a possible D gene (5 bases). CDR1 is MNHNS, CDR2 SASEGT, per germline. Trimming left V 1 base short and J 3 bases short, with 13 bases between. The CDR3 extends over 15 amino acids. In DNA form, the CDR3 reads TGTGCCAGCAGTGAAGTAGAGCGGCTCTTCTACGAGCAGTACTTC. As protein: CASSEVERLFYEQYF.

This clone was detected once. The V gene is TRBV5-6, the J gene TRBJ2-1; 7 nucleotides line up with TRBD2. The V gene end was trimmed by 0 bases and the J gene end by 13 bases; junction bases not matched to a gene: 13. The CDR3 consists of 15 residues. Germline-derived CDR1 and CDR2 are SGHDT and YYEEEE. CDR3 sequence reads: CASSLGRRGSQVQFF. CDR3 in DNA: TGTGCCAGCAGCTTGGGCAGGCGCGGGAGCCAAGTCCAGTTCTTC.

The chain uses TRBV6-5 and TRBJ2-2, with TRBD1 identical over 9 bases. CDR1 and CDR2 (germline): MNHEY, SVGAGI. This CDR3 has 15 residues. Unmatched junction bases numbered 3, after V lost 5 bases and J lost 2 bases. In DNA, the CDR3 is TGTGCCAGCAGTAGACAGGGGGTTAACACCGGGGAGCTGTTTTTT. Encoded protein: CASSRQGVNTGELFF.

The V gene is TRBV7-9, the J gene TRBJ2-7; 10 bases agree with TRBD1. CDR3 length equals 15 residues. V lost 4 bases to trimming and J lost 1 base; unmatched junction nucleotides: 4. Germline loops: CDR1 SEHNR, CDR2 FQNEAQ (reference sequence). The CDR3 loop is CASSSDRGLSYEQYF. The CDR3 region has the DNA TGTGCCAGCAGCTCCGACAGGGGGCTTTCCTACGAGCAGTACTTC.

The gene calls are TRBV7-6 and TRBJ2-2, with TRBD2 identical over 8 bases. Trimming cost V 7 bases and J 2 bases; bases outside gene matches: 9. Germline V lookup: CDR1 SGHVS, CDR2 FNYEAQ. This CDR3 spans 16 amino acids. The CDR3 reads CASKPGVAGNTGELFF. The CDR3 bases are TGTGCCAGCAAACCAGGGGTAGCGGGAAACACCGGGGAGCTGTTTTTT.

This clone has a handful of counts. This chain links TRBV18 with TRBJ1-1, with D possibly being TRBD1 (5 bases). This CDR3 spans 16 amino acids. The V end lost 1 base, the J end lost 1 base, and 13 bases lay between the germline ends. The germline V gene has CDR1 KGHSH and CDR2 LQKENI. The CDR3 DNA reads as TGTGCCAGCTCACCACAGGACACCTGGAGGAACACTGAAGCTTTCTTT. This translates into CASSPQDTWRNTEAFF.

In this sample, this clone turned up once. DNA for the CDR3: TGCGCCAGCAGCACTGGACTAGCGGGAGGGGTGGGGGCCTACAATGAGCAGTTCTTC. It codes for CASSTGLAGGVGAYNEQFF. This chain links TRBV5-1 with TRBJ2-1; 15 bases agree with TRBD2. The CDR3 runs to 19 residues. The trim removed 4 bases at V and 2 bases at J, leaving 10 bases unmatched. In germline, CDR1 is SGHRS, CDR2 YFSETQ.

This chain connects TRBV6-5 to TRBJ2-2; TRBD1 matches 7 bases. The CDR3 loop spans 15 amino acids. The germline gives CDR1 MNHEY, CDR2 SVGAGI. V was pared by 8 bases and J by 7 bases, with 13 bases of the junction left unmatched. The CDR3 region has the DNA TGTGCCAGCTGCCTCTCTGACAGGGACGGCGGGGAGCTGTTTTTT. Its protein is CASCLSDRDGGELFF.

This chain connects TRBV5-1 to TRBJ1-3, with D possibly TRBD1 on 6 matching bases. Germline CDR1 reads SGHRS; CDR2 reads YFSETQ. The CDR3 contains 16 residues. The germline V and J ends were trimmed by 0 bases and 2 bases, with 12 bases remaining between them. The CDR3 DNA reads as TGCGCCAGCAGCTTGGCTGGGGGGCTAGCTGGAAACACCATATATTTT. Protein product: CASSLAGGLAGNTIYF.

The V call is TRBV5-1, the J call TRBJ1-1, with a weak D call TRBD1 (6 bases). V was shortened by 2 bases and J by 0 bases, with 17 bases between the two germline ends. The germline V gene encodes CDR1 SGHRS and CDR2 YFSETQ. The CDR3 runs to 17 residues. The CDR3 DNA follows: TGCGCCAGCAGCTTACCCCTTGGGGGGGCCCTGAACACTGAAGCTTTCTTT. Residues: CASSLPLGGALNTEAFF. Full variable domain (rest looked up from reference TRBV5-1 and TRBJ1-1): KAGVTQTPRYLIKTRGQQVTLSCSPISGHRSVSWYQQTPGQGLQFLFEYFSETQRNKGNFPGRFSGRQFSNSRSEMNVSTLELGDSALYLCASSLPLGGALNTEAFFGQGTRLTVV.

The J gene is TRBJ2-5, the V gene TRBV5-1; D is unclear. The CDR3 has 13 residues. In germline, CDR1 is SGHRS, CDR2 YFSETQ. V lost 0 bases and J lost 13, with 16 bases in between. CDR3 sequence reads: CASSLVGPHPTYF. The CDR3 nucleotides are TGCGCCAGCAGCTTGGTGGGTCCGCACCCTACGTACTTC.

The V gene is TRBV19, the J gene TRBJ1-1; D gene uncertain. Germline CDR1 LNHDA, CDR2 SQIVND (reference sequence). The CDR3 extends over 13 amino acids. Trimming stripped 3 bases from V and 5 bases from J, with 10 bases between. The CDR3 is CASSIGVGTEAFF. The CDR3 bases are TGTGCCAGTAGTATCGGGGTAGGTACTGAAGCTTTCTTT.

This chain links TRBV5-4 with TRBJ2-7; possible D gene TRBD2, 6 bases. The CDR3 length is 15 residues. In germline, CDR1 is SGHNT, CDR2 YYREEE (reference sequence). V was shortened by 0 bases and J by 7 bases, with 17 bases between the two germline ends. CDR3: CASSLAGIGSREQYF. DNA of the CDR3: TGTGCCAGCAGCTTGGCCGGAATCGGGAGTAGAGAGCAGTACTTC.

The chain joins TRBV2 to TRBJ2-7; D remains ambiguous. V shed 4 bases and J shed 2 bases, with 12 bases lying between them. This CDR3 comprises 14 residues. Germline assignment: CDR1 SNHLY and CDR2 FYNNEI. CDR3 region: CASSVVPDPYEQYF. DNA of the CDR3: TGTGCCAGCAGTGTAGTACCGGACCCCTACGAGCAGTACTTC.

The rearrangement uses TRBV4-3 and TRBJ1-2; D remains ambiguous. V dropped 4 bases and J dropped 3 bases, with 15 bases sitting between them. The CDR3 totals 15 residues. Germline CDR1 LGHNA, CDR2 YSLEER. Here the CDR3 DNA reads TGCGCCAGCAGCCCCTCGCGTCACTGGGACTATGGCTACACCTTC. Its translation is CASSPSRHWDYGYTF.

V usage is TRBV5-1 and J usage is TRBJ2-1; 14 nucleotides match TRBD2. This CDR3 comprises 15 residues. Germline CDR1 is SGHRS and CDR2 is YFSETQ. V shed 3 bases and J 12 bases; nucleotides not matched to a gene: 8. CDR3 nucleotide sequence: TGCGCCAGCAGCTCCGGGACTAGCGGGAGACTTTGGCAGTTCTTC. As protein: CASSSGTSGRLWQFF.

The chain joins TRBV6-5 to TRBJ2-1; D is unresolved. The CDR3 runs 15 residues. Germline CDR1 reads MNHEY; CDR2 reads SVGAGI. Trimming left V 2 bases short and J 0 bases short, with 8 bases between. The CDR3 coding sequence is TGTGCCAGCAGTTACGAACGGAGCTCCTACAATGAGCAGTTCTTC. It specifies CASSYERSSYNEQFF.

CDR3 protein: CAWGGAPYGYTF. As DNA, the CDR3 is TGTGCCTGGGGGGGGGCTCCCTATGGCTACACCTTC. The chain has TRBV30 and TRBJ1-2, with D possibly TRBD1 on 6 matching bases. The CDR3 contains 12 residues. V dropped 5 bases and J dropped 4 bases, with 11 bases sitting between them. The germline CDR1 and CDR2 sequences are GTSNPN and SVGIG (reference sequence).

V usage is TRBV7-3 and J usage is TRBJ2-3; maybe TRBD1 (6 bases). CDR1 SGHTA and CDR2 FQGTGA come from the germline V gene. The length of the CDR3 is 14 residues. V gave up 5 bases and J gave up 0 bases, with 9 bases separating them. CDR3 in amino acids: CASSPGASTDTQYF. The CDR3 DNA reads TGTGCCAGCAGCCCAGGGGCTAGCACAGATACGCAGTATTTT. Using reference TRBV7-3 and TRBJ2-3 for the parts outside the CDR3, the full variable domain is GAGVSQTPSNKVTEKGKYVELRCDPISGHTALYWYRQSLGQGPEFLIYFQGTGAADDSGLPNDRFFAVRPEGSVSTLKIQRTERGDSAVYLCASSPGASTDTQYFGPGTRLTVL.

The chain carries TRBV7-8 and TRBJ2-7, with TRBD2 matching 10 bases. The germline CDR1 and CDR2 sequences are SGHVS and FQNEAQ. This CDR3 spans 16 amino acids. J was trimmed by 2 bases and V by 7 bases; bases with no gene match: 11. CDR3 amino acids: CASKRLAGVRTYEQYF. CDR3 bases: TGTGCCAGCAAGAGGCTAGCGGGAGTTAGAACCTACGAGCAGTACTTC.

The chain employs TRBV7-9 and TRBJ2-2, with a possible D match to TRBD2 (6 bases). Germline V gene lookup returns CDR1 SEHNR and CDR2 FQNEAQ (reference sequence). The V end was cut by 5 bases, the J end by 5 bases, with 15 bases between. The CDR3 spans 15 residues. Written as DNA, the CDR3 is TGTGCCAGCAGCCCCGGAGGGTGGGGTACCGGGGAGCTGTTTTTT. Translated, it gives CASSPGGWGTGELFF.

This chain uses TRBV6-4 with TRBJ1-5; possible D gene TRBD1, 5 bases. Per germline, CDR1 MRHNA and CDR2 SNTAGT. The ends were cut back, 3 bases at V and 2 bases at J, with 8 bases in the middle. There are 14 residues in the CDR3. The CDR3 DNA is TGTGCCAGCAGTGAACGGGACGGCAATCAGCCCCAGCATTTT. Its protein is CASSERDGNQPQHF.

V and J are TRBV7-9 and TRBJ1-3; D gene ambiguous. V was trimmed by 2 bases and J by 4 bases, leaving 3 bases between them. CDR3 length: 12 amino acids. Germline assignment: CDR1 SEHNR and CDR2 FQNEAQ (reference sequence). CDR3 loop: CASSLSGNTIYF. In DNA, the CDR3 is TGTGCCAGCAGCTTATCCGGAAACACCATATATTTT. The full variable domain, rest sourced from reference TRBV7-9 and TRBJ1-3, is DTGVSQNPRHKITKRGQNVTFRCDPISEHNRLYWYRQTLGQGPEFLTYFQNEAQLEKSRLLSDRFSAERPKGSFSTLEIQRTEQGDSAMYLCASSLSGNTIYFGEGSWLTVV.

A note on this clone: Other DNA sequences in this sample translate to the same CDR3. The chain uses TRBV7-9 and TRBJ2-1, with D possibly matching TRBD2 (5 bases). Germline assignment: CDR1 SEHNR and CDR2 FQNEAQ (reference sequence). CDR3 length equals 15 residues. Trimming stripped 2 bases from V and 0 bases from J, with 8 bases between. CDR3 nucleotide sequence: TGTGCCAGCAGCTTACCGGGGAGCTCCTACAATGAGCAGTTCTTC. Translating it yields CASSLPGSSYNEQFF. The whole variable domain, filled in from reference TRBV7-9 and TRBJ2-1, reads DTGVSQNPRHKITKRGQNVTFRCDPISEHNRLYWYRQTLGQGPEFLTYFQNEAQLEKSRLLSDRFSAERPKGSFSTLEIQRTEQGDSAMYLCASSLPGSSYNEQFFGPGTRLTVL.